The 26 T cell receptor beta chains in this list originate from one sample, sequenced in a study of blood T cell repertoires in COVID-19. Sequencing used immunoSEQ multiplex PCR; TCRdb keeps in-frame clones, though not all of them. Of around 190,000 clones detected, roughly nine tenths appear once; the ten largest clones hold 20% to 25%. Sequenced input: PBMCs or T cells enriched from blood (not recorded which). Receptors originate from a woman aged 40 to 50 in a cohort exposed to, infected with or recovered from COVID-19 (not recorded which).

This clone was observed a single time. The chain couples TRBV7-2 to TRBJ1-5, with unresolved D. Germline CDR1 is SGHTA and CDR2 is FQGNSA. V was pared by 1 base and J by 6 bases, with 7 bases between. The CDR3 is 13 amino acids. The chain's CDR3 is CASSLDYGQPQHF. Here the CDR3 DNA reads TGTGCCAGCAGCTTAGATTACGGTCAGCCCCAGCATTTT.

The chain is built from TRBV5-6 and TRBJ2-5; TRBD2 matches 8 bases. CDR3 length: 14 amino acids. Trimming took 4 bases from V and 1 from J; bases not matched to a gene: 3. CDR1 and CDR2 (germline): SGHDT, YYEEEE. The DNA for the CDR3 is TGTGCCAGCAGCACGGGGACTAGCCAAGAGACCCAGTACTTC. Encoded protein: CASSTGTSQETQYF.

There are a few counts of this clone. CDR3 bases: TGCAGCGTGGGGACAGGGGGGGACTATGGCTACACCTTC. This translates into CSVGTGGDYGYTF. The chain recombines TRBV29-1 with TRBJ1-2; 11 positions match TRBD1. V trimming: 6 bases; J trimming: 3 bases; junction bases outside the gene matches: 3. The CDR3 loop spans 13 amino acids. Germline CDR1 reads SQVTM; CDR2 reads ANQGSEA. The full variable domain, completed using reference TRBV29-1 and TRBJ1-2, is SAVISQKPSRDICQRGTSLTIQCQVDSQVTMMFWYRQQPGQSLTLIATANQGSEATYESGFVIDKFPISRPNLTFSTLTVSNMSPEDSSIYLCSVGTGGDYGYTFGSGTRLTVV.

The rearrangement links TRBV7-9 to TRBJ2-3; 12 bases are shared with TRBD2. The CDR3 loop spans 15 amino acids. The germline V gene encodes CDR1 SEHNR and CDR2 FQNEAQ (reference sequence). V gave up 4 bases and J gave up 4 bases; unmatched junction bases: 3. In nucleotides, the CDR3 is TGTGCCAGCAGCTCACTAGCGGGGGGACCAGATACGCAGTATTTT. Amino acids: CASSSLAGGPDTQYF.

The V call is TRBV12-2, the J call TRBJ1-1; the D call of TRBD1 is as the table states it, not checked on the DNA. TRBV12-2 is a pseudogene segment. This CDR3 region has 14 residues. CDR3 protein: CASRFSHKNTEAFF. The DNA of the CDR3 is TGTGCAAGTCGCTTCTCACACAAGAACACTGAAGCTTTCTTT.

V is TRBV6-5 and J is TRBJ2-5; TRBD2 aligns across 12 bases. Germline loops: CDR1 MNHEY, CDR2 SVGAGI. The CDR3 consists of 16 residues. Unmatched junction bases numbered 8, after V lost 4 bases and J lost 5 bases. The CDR3 is CASSSSSGRAGETQYF. The CDR3 bases are TGTGCCAGCAGTTCCTCTAGCGGGAGGGCCGGGGAGACCCAGTACTTC.

The V and J genes are TRBV14 and TRBJ1-5; tentative D call: TRBD1 (5 bases). The CDR3 extends over 15 amino acids. V shed 1 base and J shed 6 bases, with 13 bases lying between them. Germline-derived CDR1 and CDR2 are SGHDN and FVKESK. As DNA, the CDR3 is TGTGCCAGCAGCCAAGGTACAGGACGAGGTCAGCCCCAGCATTTT. This sequence encodes CASSQGTGRGQPQHF.

V gene TRBV11-2 combines with J gene TRBJ1-6, with 8 bases that match TRBD1. V gave up 5 bases and J gave up 7 bases; unmatched junction bases: 10. Germline loops: CDR1 SGHAT, CDR2 FQNNGV. CDR3 length: 16 residues. The CDR3 coding sequence is TGTGCCAGCAGCCGGGGGATCAGGGGGCGAAATTCACCCCTCCACTTT. Translation gives CASSRGIRGRNSPLHF. The whole variable domain, filled in from reference TRBV11-2 and TRBJ1-6, reads EAGVAQSPRYKIIEKRQSVAFWCNPISGHATLYWYQQILGQGPKLLIQFQNNGVVDDSQLPKDRFSAERLKGVDSTLKIQPAKLEDSAVYLCASSRGIRGRNSPLHFGNGTRLTVT.

V usage is TRBV20-1 and J usage is TRBJ2-3, with TRBD2 matching 12 bases. This CDR3 has 15 residues. CDR1 is DFQATT, CDR2 SNEGSKA, per germline (reference sequence). V gave up 3 bases and J gave up 2 bases; unmatched junction bases: 3. In DNA form, the CDR3 reads TGCAGTGCTAGTAGACTAGCGGGGGACACAGATACGCAGTATTTT. Translating it yields CSASRLAGDTDTQYF.

In its sample, this clone was seen once. The chain employs TRBV4-1 and TRBJ2-7; maybe TRBD2 (7 bases). Trimming took 3 bases from V and 3 from J, leaving 12 bases between them. Germline lookup yields CDR1 MGHRA and CDR2 YSYEKL. This CDR3 is 14 amino acids long. CDR3 nucleotides: TGCGCCAGCAGCCACGGGGGAGGGGGCTACGAGCAGTACTTC. This sequence encodes CASSHGGGGYEQYF.

This sequence joins TRBV9 and TRBJ1-5; D is undetermined. Germline CDR1 SGDLS, CDR2 YYNGEE. The length of the CDR3 is 14 residues. The germline V and J ends were trimmed by 0 bases and 4 bases, with 8 bases remaining between them. The CDR3: CASSVGPGNQPQHF. Written as DNA, the CDR3 is TGTGCCAGCAGCGTAGGGCCGGGGAATCAGCCCCAGCATTTT. Full variable domain (remainder filled in from reference TRBV9 and TRBJ1-5): DSGVTQTPKHLITATGQRVTLRCSPRSGDLSVYWYQQSLDQGLQFLIQYYNGEERAKGNILERFSAQQFPDLHSELNLSSLELGDSALYFCASSVGPGNQPQHFGDGTRLSIL.

This sequence joins TRBV20-1 and TRBJ2-5; 9 bases map to TRBD2. The CDR3 totals 14 residues. V shed 3 bases, J shed 4 bases, and the junction held 6 bases outside the gene matches. The germline CDR1 and CDR2 sequences are DFQATT and SNEGSKA (reference sequence). The CDR3 DNA reads TGCAGTGCTAGTGGCGGGAGGGCAGTAGAGACCCAGTACTTC. It translates to CSASGGRAVETQYF.

The chain employs TRBV18 and TRBJ1-3; D not certain. V shed 6 bases and J shed 0 bases, with 9 bases lying between them. Germline lookup yields CDR1 KGHSH and CDR2 LQKENI. This CDR3 is built from 14 residues. The CDR3 here is CASSEFNSGNTIYF. CDR3 nucleotide sequence: TGTGCCAGCTCCGAGTTCAACTCTGGAAACACCATATATTTT.

This clone was detected only once. The chain links TRBV7-9 to TRBJ2-2; 7 bases agree with TRBD2. The germline CDR1 and CDR2 sequences are SEHNR and FQNEAQ (reference sequence). The ends lost 5 bases at V and 5 bases at J; junction bases unmatched: 8. The CDR3 is 15 residues long. CDR3 in amino acids: CASSPSREGTGELFF. As DNA, the CDR3 is TGTGCCAGCAGCCCTAGCAGGGAGGGAACCGGGGAGCTGTTTTTT.

This clone was recorded only once. For the CDR3, the DNA is TGTGCCCTTACGGGAGACGAGCAGTACTTC. Translation gives CALTGDEQYF. The V gene is TRBV5-3, the J gene TRBJ2-7; the D gene is possibly TRBD2 (6 bases). TRBV5-3 is noted as an ORF with a role that remains uncertain. The CDR3 runs 10 residues. Between the trimmed V and J ends, which lost 10 bases and 5 bases, there was a span of 10 bases.

This chain's CDR3 is CASSLGTGTAYEQYF. CDR3 coding DNA: TGTGCCAGCAGCCTCGGGACAGGGACTGCTTACGAGCAGTACTTC. The rearrangement joins TRBV9 to TRBJ2-7; 9 nucleotides align to TRBD1. The CDR3 spans 15 residues. Germline CDR1 reads SGDLS; CDR2 reads YYNGEE. Unmatched junction bases numbered 9, after V lost 4 bases and J lost 4 bases. Full variable domain (missing parts from reference TRBV9 and TRBJ2-7): DSGVTQTPKHLITATGQRVTLRCSPRSGDLSVYWYQQSLDQGLQFLIQYYNGEERAKGNILERFSAQQFPDLHSELNLSSLELGDSALYFCASSLGTGTAYEQYFGPGTRLTVT.

The V call is TRBV7-9, the J call TRBJ2-7; TRBD2 is a possible D gene (6 bases). CDR1 and CDR2 from the germline V gene are SEHNR and FQNEAQ (reference sequence). The V and J ends lost 4 bases and 1 base respectively, with 11 bases between them. The CDR3 extends over 14 amino acids. The CDR3 bases are TGTGCCAGCAGCTCCCAGACTAGTTCCTACGAGCAGTACTTC. Translating gives CASSSQTSSYEQYF.

J is TRBJ2-1 and V is TRBV7-2, with D possibly being TRBD1 (6 bases). CDR1 is SGHTA and CDR2 is FQGNSA in the germline V gene. The V gene lost 4 bases and the J gene lost 4 bases, with 8 bases spanning the gap. CDR3 length equals 13 residues. In nucleotides, the CDR3 is TGTGCCAGCAGCTATACAGGGTACAATGAGCAGTTCTTC. It translates to CASSYTGYNEQFF.

The rearrangement uses TRBV7-2 and TRBJ1-5; 8 positions agree with TRBD1. V trimming: 5 bases; J trimming: 7 bases; junction bases outside the gene matches: 4. CDR1 is SGHTA and CDR2 is FQGNSA in the germline V gene. The CDR3 consists of 13 residues. Here the CDR3 reads CASSPGGWQPQHF. For the CDR3, the DNA is TGTGCCAGCAGCCCAGGGGGCTGGCAGCCCCAGCATTTT.

This chain connects TRBV28 to TRBJ2-2, with 10 bases aligning to TRBD2. Germline V gives CDR1 MDHEN, CDR2 SYDVKM. This CDR3 contains 19 residues. With 2 bases clipped from V and 1 base from J, the junction kept 10 bases outside the gene matches. CDR3 loop: CASSLIFASGGVNTGELFF. The CDR3 bases are TGTGCCAGCAGTTTAATTTTTGCTAGCGGGGGTGTGAACACCGGGGAGCTGTTTTTT.

The rearrangement uses TRBV28 and TRBJ1-1; D perhaps matches TRBD1 (5 bases). Germline CDR1 reads MDHEN; CDR2 reads SYDVKM. The CDR3 length is 14 residues. Trimming took 7 bases from V and 10 from J, leaving 22 bases between them. CDR3 sequence: CASNPRPRVFSAFF. For the CDR3, the DNA is TGTGCCAGCAATCCGCGGCCCAGGGTGTTTTCAGCTTTCTTT.

The rearrangement links TRBV7-6 to TRBJ2-1; D unresolved. Germline CDR1 and CDR2: SGHVS and FNYEAQ. The CDR3 spans 12 residues. V lost 8 bases to trimming and J lost 4 bases, with 9 bases between them. DNA of the CDR3: TGTGCCAGCGCGGCGGCATACAATGAGCAGTTCTTC. Its protein is CASAAAYNEQFF.

The chain uses TRBV15 and TRBJ2-1; 8 nucleotides line up with TRBD2. Germline CDR1 is LNHNV and CDR2 is YYDKDF (reference sequence). With V trimmed by 5 bases and J by 6 bases, 3 bases remained unmatched. The CDR3 covers 13 residues. CDR3 nucleotides: TGTGCCACCAGCTCGGGAGGGCCCAATGAGCAGTTCTTC. Its protein is CATSSGGPNEQFF.

V is TRBV11-2 and J is TRBJ1-3; no clear D gene. Germline CDR1 is SGHAT and CDR2 is FQNNGV. CDR3 size: 16 residues. V was clipped by 1 base and J by 4 bases, with 14 bases between them. The CDR3 nucleotides read TGTGCCAGCAGCTTAGCGGGTGACCCGCCCGGAAACACCATATATTTT. It yields the protein CASSLAGDPPGNTIYF.

The gene calls are TRBV2 and TRBJ1-1; TRBD1 is a possible D gene (6 bases). The ends were cut back, 5 bases at V and 5 bases at J, with 15 bases in the middle. This CDR3 region has 14 residues. The V gene's germline CDR1 is SNHLY and CDR2 FYNNEI. CDR3 protein: CASSQQGVGTEAFF. CDR3 coding DNA: TGTGCCAGCAGTCAACAGGGTGTAGGGACTGAAGCTTTCTTT. The variable domain in full, completed from reference TRBV2 and TRBJ1-1, reads EPEVTQTPSHQVTQMGQEVILRCVPISNHLYFYWYRQILGQKVEFLVSFYNNEISEKSEIFDDQFSVERPDGSNFTLKIRSTKLEDSAMYFCASSQQGVGTEAFFGQGTRLTVV.

This clone was seen a handful of times. Other nucleotide sequences in the sample specify the same CDR3. The chain recombines TRBV29-1 with TRBJ2-2; 8 nucleotides agree with TRBD1. Looked up from germline, CDR1 is SQVTM and CDR2 is ANQGSEA. The length of the CDR3 is 12 residues. V was pared by 6 bases and J by 6 bases, with 3 bases of the junction left unmatched. The DNA of the CDR3 is TGCAGCGTGGGACAGGCGCCCGGGGAGCTGTTTTTT. This translates into CSVGQAPGELFF.